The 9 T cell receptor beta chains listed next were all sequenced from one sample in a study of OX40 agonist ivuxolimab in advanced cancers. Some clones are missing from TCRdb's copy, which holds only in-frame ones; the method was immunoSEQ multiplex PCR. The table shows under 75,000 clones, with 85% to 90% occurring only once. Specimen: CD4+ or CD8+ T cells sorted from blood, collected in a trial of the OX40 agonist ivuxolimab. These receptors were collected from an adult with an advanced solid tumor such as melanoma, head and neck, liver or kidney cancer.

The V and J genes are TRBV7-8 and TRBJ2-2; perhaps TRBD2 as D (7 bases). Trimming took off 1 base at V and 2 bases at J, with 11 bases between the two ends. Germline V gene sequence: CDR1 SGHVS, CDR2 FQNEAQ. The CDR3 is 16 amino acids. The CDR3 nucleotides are TGTGCCAGCAGCTTAGTTGGGGGGGCAAACACCGGGGAGCTGTTTTTT. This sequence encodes CASSLVGGANTGELFF.

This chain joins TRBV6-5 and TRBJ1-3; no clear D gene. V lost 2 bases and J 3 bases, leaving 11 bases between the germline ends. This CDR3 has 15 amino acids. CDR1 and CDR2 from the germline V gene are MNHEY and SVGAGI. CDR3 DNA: TGTGCCAGCAGTTACCTCCCACTGATTGGAAACACCATATATTTT. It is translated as CASSYLPLIGNTIYF.

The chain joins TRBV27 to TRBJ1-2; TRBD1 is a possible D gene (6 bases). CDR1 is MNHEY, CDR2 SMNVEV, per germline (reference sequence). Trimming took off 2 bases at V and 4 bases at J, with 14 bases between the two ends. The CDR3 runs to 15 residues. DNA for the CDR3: TGTGCCAGCAGTTTACAACCAGGGGAAGCCTATGGCTACACCTTC. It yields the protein CASSLQPGEAYGYTF.

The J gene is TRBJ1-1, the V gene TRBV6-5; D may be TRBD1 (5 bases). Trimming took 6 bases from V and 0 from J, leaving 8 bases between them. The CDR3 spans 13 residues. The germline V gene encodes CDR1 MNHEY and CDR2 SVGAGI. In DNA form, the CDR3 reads TGTGCCAGCAGAGACAGCTTGAACACTGAAGCTTTCTTT. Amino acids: CASRDSLNTEAFF.

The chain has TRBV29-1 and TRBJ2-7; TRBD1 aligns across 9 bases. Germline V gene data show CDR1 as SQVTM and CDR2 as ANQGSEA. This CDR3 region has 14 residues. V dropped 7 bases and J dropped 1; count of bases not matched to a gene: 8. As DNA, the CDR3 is TGCAGCGCCAGCACCGGGACAGGGTCCTACGAGCAGTACTTC. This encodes CSASTGTGSYEQYF.

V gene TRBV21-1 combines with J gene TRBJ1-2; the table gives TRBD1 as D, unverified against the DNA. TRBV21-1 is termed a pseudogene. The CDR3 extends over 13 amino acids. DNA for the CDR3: TGTGCCAGCAGCAAAGGGACAGAGTCTGGGTACACCTTC. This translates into CASSKGTESGYTF.

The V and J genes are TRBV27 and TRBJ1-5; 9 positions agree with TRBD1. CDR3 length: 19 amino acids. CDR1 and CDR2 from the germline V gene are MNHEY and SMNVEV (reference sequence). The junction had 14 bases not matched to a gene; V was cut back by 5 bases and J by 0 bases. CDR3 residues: CASSPAGTGLINSNQPQHF. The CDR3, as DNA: TGTGCCAGCAGTCCCGCCGGGACAGGGTTGATTAATAGCAATCAGCCCCAGCATTTT.

The CDR3 DNA reads as TGTGCCAGCAGTGAAGCGTGGGCAGGGAAATCTGAAAAACTGTTTTTT. Its translation: CASSEAWAGKSEKLFF. The J gene is TRBJ1-4, the V gene TRBV6-1, with a possible D match to TRBD1 (5 bases). The germline V and J ends were trimmed by 0 bases and 7 bases, with 15 bases remaining between them. The germline V gene encodes CDR1 MNHNS and CDR2 SASEGT. The CDR3 is 16 amino acids.

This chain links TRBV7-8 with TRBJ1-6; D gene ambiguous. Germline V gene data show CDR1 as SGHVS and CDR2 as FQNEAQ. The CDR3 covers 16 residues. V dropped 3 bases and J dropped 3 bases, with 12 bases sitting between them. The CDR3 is CASSLRGINYNSPLHF. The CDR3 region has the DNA TGTGCCAGCAGCTTGAGAGGGATCAACTATAATTCACCCCTCCACTTT.